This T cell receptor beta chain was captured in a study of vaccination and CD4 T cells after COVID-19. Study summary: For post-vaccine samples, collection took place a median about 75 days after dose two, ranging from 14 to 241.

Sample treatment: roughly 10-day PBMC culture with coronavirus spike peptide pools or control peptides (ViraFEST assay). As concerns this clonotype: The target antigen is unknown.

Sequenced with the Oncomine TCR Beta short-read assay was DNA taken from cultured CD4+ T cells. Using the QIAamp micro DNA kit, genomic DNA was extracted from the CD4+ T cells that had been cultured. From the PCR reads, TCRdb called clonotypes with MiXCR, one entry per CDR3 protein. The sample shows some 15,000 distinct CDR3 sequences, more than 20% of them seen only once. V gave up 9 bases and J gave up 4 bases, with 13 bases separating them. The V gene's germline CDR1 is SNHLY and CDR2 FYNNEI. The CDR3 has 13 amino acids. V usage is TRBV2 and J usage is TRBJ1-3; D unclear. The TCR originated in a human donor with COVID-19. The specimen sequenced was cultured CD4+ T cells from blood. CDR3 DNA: TGTGCCAGTTGCCGAGCCCCGGGAAACACCATATATTTT. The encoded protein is CASCRAPGNTIYF. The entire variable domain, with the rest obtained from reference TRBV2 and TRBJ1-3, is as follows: EPEVTQTPSHQVTQMGQEVILRCVPISNHLYFYWYRQILGQKVEFLVSFYNNEISEKSEIFDDQFSVERPDGSNFTLKIRSTKLEDSAMYFCASCRAPGNTIYFGEGSWLTVV.